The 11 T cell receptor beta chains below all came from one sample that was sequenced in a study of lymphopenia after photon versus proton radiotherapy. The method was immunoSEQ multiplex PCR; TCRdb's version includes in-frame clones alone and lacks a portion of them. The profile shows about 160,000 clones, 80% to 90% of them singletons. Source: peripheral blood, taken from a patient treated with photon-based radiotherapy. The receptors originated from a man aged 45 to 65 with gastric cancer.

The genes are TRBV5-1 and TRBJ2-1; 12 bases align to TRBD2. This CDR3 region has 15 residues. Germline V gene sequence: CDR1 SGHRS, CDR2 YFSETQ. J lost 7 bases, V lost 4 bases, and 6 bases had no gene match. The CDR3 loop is CASSGQTSGSNEQFF. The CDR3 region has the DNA TGCGCCAGCAGCGGCCAGACTAGCGGGAGTAATGAGCAGTTCTTC.

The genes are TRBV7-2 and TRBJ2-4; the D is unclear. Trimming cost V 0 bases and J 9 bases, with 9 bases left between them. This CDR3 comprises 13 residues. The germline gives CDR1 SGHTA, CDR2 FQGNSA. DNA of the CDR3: TGTGCCAGCAGCTTAGCAAGGGAAGGCATTCAGTACTTC. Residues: CASSLAREGIQYF.

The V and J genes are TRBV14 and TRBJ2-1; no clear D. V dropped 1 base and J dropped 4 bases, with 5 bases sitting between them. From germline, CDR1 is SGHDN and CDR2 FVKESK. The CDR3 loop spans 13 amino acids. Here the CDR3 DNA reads TGTGCCAGCAGCCAAGGCGAGTACAATGAGCAGTTCTTC. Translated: CASSQGEYNEQFF.

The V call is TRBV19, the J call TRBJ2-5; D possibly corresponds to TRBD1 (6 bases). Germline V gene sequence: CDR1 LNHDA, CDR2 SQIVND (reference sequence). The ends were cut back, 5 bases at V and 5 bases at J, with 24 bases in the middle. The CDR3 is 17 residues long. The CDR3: CASSSRGGPVVGETQYF. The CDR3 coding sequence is TGTGCCAGTAGTTCCCGAGGGGGACCAGTAGTTGGGGAGACCCAGTACTTC.

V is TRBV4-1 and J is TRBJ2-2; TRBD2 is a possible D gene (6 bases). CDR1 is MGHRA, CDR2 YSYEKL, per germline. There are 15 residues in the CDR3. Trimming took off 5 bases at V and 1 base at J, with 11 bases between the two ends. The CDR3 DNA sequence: TGCGCCAGCAGCAACGGGCGGGAGAACACCGGGGAGCTGTTTTTT. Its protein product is CASSNGRENTGELFF.

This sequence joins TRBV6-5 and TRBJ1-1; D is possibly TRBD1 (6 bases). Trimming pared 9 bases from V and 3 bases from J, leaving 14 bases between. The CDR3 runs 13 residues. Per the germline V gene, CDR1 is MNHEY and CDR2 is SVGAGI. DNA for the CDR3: TGTGCCAGTTGCGGACAGACATACACTGAAGCTTTCTTT. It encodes CASCGQTYTEAFF.

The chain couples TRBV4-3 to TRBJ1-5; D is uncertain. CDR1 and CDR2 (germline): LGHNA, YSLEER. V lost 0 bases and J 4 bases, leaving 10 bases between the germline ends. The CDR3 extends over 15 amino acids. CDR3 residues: CASSQDLGPNQPQHF. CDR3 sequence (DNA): TGCGCCAGCAGCCAAGATCTAGGCCCAAATCAGCCCCAGCATTTT.

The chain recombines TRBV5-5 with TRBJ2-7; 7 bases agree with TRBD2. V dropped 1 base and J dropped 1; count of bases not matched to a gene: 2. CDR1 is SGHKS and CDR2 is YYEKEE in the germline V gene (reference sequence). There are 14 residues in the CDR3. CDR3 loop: CASSLRGGSYEQYF. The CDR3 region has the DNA TGTGCCAGCAGCTTGCGCGGGGGTTCCTACGAGCAGTACTTC.

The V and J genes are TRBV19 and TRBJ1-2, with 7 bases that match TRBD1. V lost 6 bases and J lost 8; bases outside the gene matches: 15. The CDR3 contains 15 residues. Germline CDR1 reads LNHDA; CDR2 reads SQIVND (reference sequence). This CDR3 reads CASRSLGPGGMGYTF. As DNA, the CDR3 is TGTGCCAGTAGATCGCTGGGGCCAGGGGGTATGGGCTACACCTTC. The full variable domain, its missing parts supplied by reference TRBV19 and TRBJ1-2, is DGGITQSPKYLFRKEGQNVTLSCEQNLNHDAMYWYRQDPGQGLRLIYYSQIVNDFQKGDIAEGYSVSREKKESFPLTVTSAQKNPTAFYLCASRSLGPGGMGYTFGSGTRLTVV.

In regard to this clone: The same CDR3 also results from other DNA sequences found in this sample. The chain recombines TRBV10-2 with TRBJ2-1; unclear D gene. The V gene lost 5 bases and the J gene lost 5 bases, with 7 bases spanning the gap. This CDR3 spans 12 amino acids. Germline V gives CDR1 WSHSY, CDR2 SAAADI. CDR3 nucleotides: TGCGCCAGCAGTCCGACTGACAATGAGCAGTTCTTC. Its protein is CASSPTDNEQFF.

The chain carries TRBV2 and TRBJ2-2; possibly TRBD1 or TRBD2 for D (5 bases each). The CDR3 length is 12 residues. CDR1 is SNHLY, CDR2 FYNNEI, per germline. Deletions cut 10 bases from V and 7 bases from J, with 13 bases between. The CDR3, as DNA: TGTGCCACTTCTCAGGGAGTCGGGGAGCTGTTTTTT. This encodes CATSQGVGELFF.